Sequencing of this T cell receptor (beta chain) was carried out in a study of blood T cell repertoires in COVID-19. About the study: The United States, Italy and Spain provided the acute and convalescent COVID-19 samples. The cDNA or gDNA used as material had been derived from T cells, B-cell-depleted T cells, or PBMCs.

V was shortened by 1 base and J by 7 bases, with 17 bases between the two germline ends. This CDR3 is 15 amino acids long. Germline assignment: CDR1 MGHRA and CDR2 YSYEKL. Authors' analysis steps: Amplifying reference gene primers gave estimates of nucleated cell counts. Sequencing used immunoSEQ multiplex PCR; TCRdb keeps in-frame clones, though not all of them. The V and J calls and clone size were taken over from that table, and D and trimming were inferred from the DNA. Here the sample spans 95,000 to 150,000 clones, roughly 89% being singletons. Sequenced sample: peripheral blood. V gene TRBV4-1 combines with J gene TRBJ2-7; the D gene is possibly TRBD1 (6 bases). This clonotype was sampled from a man aged 40-50 years with acute or convalescent COVID-19. CDR3 nucleotide sequence: TGCGCCAGCAGCCAAGTTGGACAGTTAGAGAGGGAGCAGTACTTC. As protein: CASSQVGQLEREQYF.